This T cell receptor (beta chain) was captured in a study of T cell repertoires in aging, cancer and after chemotherapy. As for the study in general: Donor ages fell into six groups from 30 or younger up to 70 or older. Repeat sampling of healthy donors over several months to years showed clear clonal overlap. Whole-study results and caveats: Healthy donors lost TCR diversity with age mainly through richness, cancer patients through richness and evenness. Untreated cancer patients had significantly lower blood TCR diversity than age-matched healthy donors.

Germline-derived CDR1 and CDR2 are SGHVS and FNYEAQ. This CDR3 region has 15 residues. V lost 5 bases and J lost 3; bases outside the gene matches: 10. Rearranged V-D-J TRB sequences were amplified with a mixed TRB-A/B primer pool. TCRdb recomputed calls from the multiplex PCR reads with MiXCR, one row per CDR3 protein. The repertoire holds about 9,200 distinct CDR3 sequences, with about 34% as singletons. There are a few counts of this clonotype. What it binds is unknown. Amplification of TCR beta used genomic DNA extracted from peripheral blood. The genes are TRBV7-6 and TRBJ2-7; 7 bases are shared with TRBD1. Sequences were obtained from blood. The clonotype originates from a human donor in good health. The CDR3 protein is CASSPRDRAIYEQYF. The CDR3 region has the DNA TGTGCCAGCAGCCCCCGAGACAGGGCCATCTACGAGCAGTACTTC.